This T cell receptor beta chain was documented in a study of beta chain features in type 1 diabetes. Study context: The samples had 90 million to 130 million sorted cells examined in all. Study results and limitations: Researchers report that Type 1 diabetes patients had moderately but significantly shorter TCRB CDR3s across all four CD4+ subsets. Naive, central memory and regulatory TCRB repertoires appeared more similar among patients than healthy donors.

CD4+ naive, central memory, regulatory and stem cell-like memory cells were sorted via CD45RO/CCR7/CD25/CD127/CD95/CD27. With respect to this clone: The antigen remains undetermined.

Expressed TCRB transcripts were sequenced after all isolated RNA was converted to cDNA. About 3.6 million reads on average were seen across naive, central memory and regulatory T cell samples. Assay: immunoSEQ multiplex PCR; the TCRdb copy retains only in-frame clones and omits some. The table has about 660,000 clones, about 14% seen once. CDR3 length: 15 residues. V trimming: 3 bases; J trimming: 8 bases; junction bases outside the gene matches: 9. The germline V gene encodes CDR1 SGHVS and CDR2 FNYEAQ. This sequence joins TRBV7-6 and TRBJ2-1, with 8 nucleotides matching TRBD1. Sequencing used naive CD4+ T cells from blood. The source is a man younger than 30 with type 1 diabetes. The CDR3 reads CASSFRQGASDEQFF. The CDR3 DNA follows: TGTGCCAGCAGCTTTAGGCAGGGGGCTTCCGATGAGCAGTTCTTC.